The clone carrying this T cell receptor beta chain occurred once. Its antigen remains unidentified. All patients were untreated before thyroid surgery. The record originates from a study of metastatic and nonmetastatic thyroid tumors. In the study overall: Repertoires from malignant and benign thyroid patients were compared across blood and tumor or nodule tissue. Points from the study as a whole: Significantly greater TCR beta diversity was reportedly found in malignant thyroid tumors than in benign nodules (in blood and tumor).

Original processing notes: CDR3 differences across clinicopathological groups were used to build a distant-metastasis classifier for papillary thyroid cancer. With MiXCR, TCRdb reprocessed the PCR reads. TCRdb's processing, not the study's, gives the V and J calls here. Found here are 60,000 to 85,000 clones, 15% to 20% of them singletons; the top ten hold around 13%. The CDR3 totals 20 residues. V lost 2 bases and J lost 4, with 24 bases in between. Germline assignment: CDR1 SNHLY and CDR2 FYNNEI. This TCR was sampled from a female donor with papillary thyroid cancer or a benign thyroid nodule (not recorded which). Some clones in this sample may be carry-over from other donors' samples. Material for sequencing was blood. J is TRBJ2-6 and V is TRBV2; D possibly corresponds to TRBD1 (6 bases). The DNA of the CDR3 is TGTGCCAGCAGTGAACTTCGTTGGACAGCCCGTTTATGGGGGGCCAACGTCCTGACTTTC. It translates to CASSELRWTARLWGANVLTF.